Each of the 24 T cell receptor beta chains below was sequenced from the same sample in a study of cytomegalovirus exposure and HLA in healthy donors. PCR was performed using 60 Vbeta and 13 Jbeta primers. Clones were read by immunoSEQ multiplex PCR, and TCRdb kept only the in-frame ones, dropping some. Of around 100,000 clones listed, approximately 84% are singletons. The material sequenced was PBMCs. These TCRs come from a man younger than 35 in good health and CMV-seronegative.

This chain joins TRBV9 and TRBJ2-3; TRBD2 matches 11 bases. Losses at the gene ends were 3 bases for V and 4 bases for J; bases not matched to a gene: 7. The CDR3 consists of 16 residues. The germline CDR1 and CDR2 sequences are SGDLS and YYNGEE. The CDR3: CASSAFSGRAPDTQYF. For the CDR3, the DNA is TGTGCCAGCAGCGCCTTTAGCGGGAGGGCTCCAGATACGCAGTATTTT.

The chain is built from TRBV19 and TRBJ1-2; D not certain. The CDR3 has 14 residues. V was pared by 7 bases and J by 5 bases, with 17 bases between. Germline assignment: CDR1 LNHDA and CDR2 SQIVND (reference sequence). Written as DNA, the CDR3 is TGTGCCAGTACCCCACGGGAGGGAAAGTATGGCTACACCTTC. This sequence encodes CASTPREGKYGYTF.

This rearrangement joins TRBV5-8 to TRBJ2-3; D might be TRBD2 (5 bases). The CDR3 is made up of 17 amino acids. V dropped 3 bases and J dropped 3 bases, with 20 bases sitting between them. The germline gives CDR1 SGHTS, CDR2 YDEGEE. The chain's CDR3 is CASSSGVRGSETDTQYF. CDR3 sequence (DNA): TGTGCCAGCAGCTCCGGCGTACGCGGGTCAGAGACAGATACGCAGTATTTT. Filled out from reference TRBV5-8 and TRBJ2-3, the complete variable domain reads EAGVTQSPTHLIKTRGQQATLRCSPISGHTSVYWYQQALGLGLQFLLWYDEGEERNRGNFPPRFSGRQFPNYSSELNVNALELEDSALYLCASSSGVRGSETDTQYFGPGTRLTVL.

The chain employs TRBV9 and TRBJ2-2; 10 bases align to TRBD1. The V segment lost 5 bases and the J segment 5 bases; nucleotides outside the gene matches: 12. Germline V gene lookup returns CDR1 SGDLS and CDR2 YYNGEE. This CDR3 has 17 amino acids. CDR3 DNA sequence: TGTGCCAGCAGGGCCCCCCCGGGACAGGGGACGACCGGGGAGCTGTTTTTT. Protein product: CASRAPPGQGTTGELFF.

The chain combines TRBV4-1 with TRBJ2-1; D perhaps matches TRBD2 (6 bases). The CDR3 covers 15 residues. Germline V gene lookup returns CDR1 MGHRA and CDR2 YSYEKL. V dropped 0 bases and J dropped 3 bases, with 9 bases sitting between them. The CDR3 loop is CASSQDKGLYNEQFF. The CDR3 DNA sequence: TGCGCCAGCAGCCAAGATAAGGGACTCTACAATGAGCAGTTCTTC.

This clone was seen a handful of times. J is TRBJ2-6 and V is TRBV10-1; D unresolved. V dropped 0 bases and J dropped 2 bases, with 17 bases sitting between them. CDR1 is WNHNN, CDR2 SYGVQD, per germline (reference sequence). This CDR3 spans 19 amino acids. DNA of the CDR3: TGCGCCAGCAGTGAGTCGTCGGCCGGCAGGTGGACTGGGGCCAACGTCCTGACTTTC. Protein product: CASSESSAGRWTGANVLTF.

The chain combines TRBV9 with TRBJ1-2, with 9 bases fitting TRBD1. Germline V gene lookup returns CDR1 SGDLS and CDR2 YYNGEE. The CDR3 runs 17 residues. Trimming removed 0 bases from V and 5 bases from J; junction bases left unmatched: 11. The chain's CDR3 is CASSVAPVAGQGYGYTF. Written as DNA, the CDR3 is TGTGCCAGCAGCGTAGCCCCCGTCGCGGGACAGGGTTATGGCTACACCTTC.

Concerning this clone: No conserved phenylalanine or tryptophan ends this CDR3, so it is likely a read error. The DNA is left out, because the CDR3 cannot be placed on it with certainty; the CDR3 is given as TCRdb lists it. This sequence joins TRBV21-1 and TRBJ1-4; no DNA check was done on the table's D call, TRBD1. TRBV21-1 is described as a pseudogene. The CDR3 adds up to 10 amino acids, both ends counted. The CDR3 sequence is CASRPYRESG.

V and J are TRBV6-6 and TRBJ2-7; 10 bases align to TRBD2. This CDR3 contains 15 residues. V lost 5 bases and J lost 2; bases outside the gene matches: 6. Germline assignment: CDR1 MNHNY and CDR2 SVGAGI (reference sequence). This CDR3 reads CASSPRTSGAYEQYF. The CDR3 DNA follows: TGTGCCAGCAGTCCACGGACTAGCGGTGCCTACGAGCAGTACTTC.

The chain links TRBV2 to TRBJ1-2, with 7 bases lining up with TRBD1. Germline CDR1 and CDR2: SNHLY and FYNNEI. CDR3 length equals 17 residues. J gave up 0 bases and V 4 bases, and 11 bases lay outside the gene matches. The CDR3 here is CASSGTPRTGTNYGYTF. Here the CDR3 DNA reads TGTGCCAGCAGTGGCACGCCTAGGACAGGCACTAACTATGGCTACACCTTC.

This sequence joins TRBV30 and TRBJ2-2, with 14 positions matching TRBD2. Looked up from germline, CDR1 is GTSNPN and CDR2 is SVGIG (reference sequence). The CDR3 consists of 21 residues. Losses at the gene ends were 0 bases for V and 1 base for J; bases not matched to a gene: 13. The CDR3 spells CAWSVGGPGTSGRRNTGELFF. In DNA form, the CDR3 reads TGTGCCTGGAGTGTAGGGGGGCCTGGGACTAGCGGGAGAAGGAACACCGGGGAGCTGTTTTTT.

The chain links TRBV7-2 to TRBJ2-5; D ambiguous. V shed 7 bases and J shed 2 bases, with 20 bases lying between them. The length of the CDR3 is 16 residues. Per germline, CDR1 SGHTA and CDR2 FQGNSA. The CDR3 bases are TGTGCCAGCACCGAAATCTCCTCCAGTAAGCAAGAGACCCAGTACTTC. This encodes CASTEISSSKQETQYF.

V gene TRBV6-5 combines with J gene TRBJ1-6; possibly TRBD1 for D (6 bases). The germline gives CDR1 MNHEY, CDR2 SVGAGI. The CDR3 consists of 15 residues. Trimming took 5 bases from V and 10 from J, leaving 18 bases between them. CDR3 protein: CASSQDRGAGSPLHF. CDR3 nucleotide sequence: TGTGCCAGCAGTCAGGACAGAGGGGCTGGGTCACCCCTCCACTTT.

This chain joins TRBV27 and TRBJ1-5; TRBD1 matches at 8 bases. Germline V CDR1 and CDR2: MNHEY, SMNVEV (reference sequence). The trim removed 6 bases at V and 6 bases at J, leaving 10 bases unmatched. The CDR3 is made up of 15 amino acids. CDR3 loop: CASRPGQGWPQPQHF. The CDR3 region has the DNA TGTGCCAGCAGGCCCGGACAGGGATGGCCTCAGCCCCAGCATTTT.

In DNA form, the CDR3 reads TGCGCCAGCAGCCAGGTCGAGACAGGGGTAAAACTGTTTTTT. Protein sequence: CASSQVETGVKLFF. V is TRBV4-1 and J is TRBJ1-4, with TRBD1 identical over 8 bases. The CDR3 covers 14 residues. V lost 3 bases to trimming and J lost 10 bases; unmatched junction nucleotides: 7. The V gene's germline CDR1 is MGHRA and CDR2 YSYEKL.

The chain couples TRBV7-9 to TRBJ1-1; D is undetermined. CDR1 and CDR2 from the germline V gene are SEHNR and FQNEAQ (reference sequence). The CDR3 is made up of 15 amino acids. V dropped 0 bases and J dropped 3 bases, with 11 bases sitting between them. Here the CDR3 reads CASSLARGGDTEAFF. In DNA, the CDR3 is TGTGCCAGCAGCTTAGCCCGGGGAGGCGACACTGAAGCTTTCTTT.

The gene calls are TRBV6-1 and TRBJ2-3; D is undetermined. The CDR3 loop spans 17 amino acids. Looked up from germline, CDR1 is MNHNS and CDR2 is SASEGT. The V end lost 4 bases, the J end lost 0 bases, and 17 bases lay between the germline ends. For the CDR3, the DNA is TGTGCCAGCAGTGTTCGCCCGACTGTAACTAGCACAGATACGCAGTATTTT. Translating gives CASSVRPTVTSTDTQYF.

The J gene is TRBJ1-5, the V gene TRBV2; D is unclear. The V end was cut by 5 bases, the J end by 5 bases, with 10 bases between. Germline CDR1 reads SNHLY; CDR2 reads FYNNEI. The CDR3 is 13 residues long. The CDR3 nucleotides read TGTGCCAGCAGTAACAGCTTTTATCAGCCCCAGCATTTT. Its protein is CASSNSFYQPQHF. The full variable domain, with the rest looked up from reference TRBV2 and TRBJ1-5, is EPEVTQTPSHQVTQMGQEVILRCVPISNHLYFYWYRQILGQKVEFLVSFYNNEISEKSEIFDDQFSVERPDGSNFTLKIRSTKLEDSAMYFCASSNSFYQPQHFGDGTRLSIL.

The V gene is TRBV28, the J gene TRBJ2-2; no clear D. V lost 6 bases and J lost 8, with 19 bases in between. CDR1 is MDHEN and CDR2 is SYDVKM in the germline V gene. The CDR3 spans 15 residues. The CDR3 loop reads CASSAPPVSGGELFF. DNA for the CDR3: TGTGCCAGCAGCGCTCCACCGGTGTCCGGTGGGGAGCTGTTTTTT. The variable domain in full, completed from reference TRBV28 and TRBJ2-2, reads DVKVTQSSRYLVKRTGEKVFLECVQDMDHENMFWYRQDPGLGLRLIYFSYDVKMKEKGDIPEGYSVSREKKERFSLILESASTNQTSMYLCASSAPPVSGGELFFGEGSRLTVL.

The rearrangement joins TRBV19 to TRBJ1-5; D may be TRBD1 (5 bases). This CDR3 has 17 residues. The germline gives CDR1 LNHDA, CDR2 SQIVND (reference sequence). V was clipped by 3 bases and J by 0 bases, with 15 bases between them. Here the CDR3 reads CASSIFGEGFSNQPQHF. In nucleotides, the CDR3 is TGTGCCAGTAGTATCTTCGGGGAGGGGTTTAGCAATCAGCCCCAGCATTTT. Full variable domain (outside the CDR3, taken from reference TRBV19 and TRBJ1-5): DGGITQSPKYLFRKEGQNVTLSCEQNLNHDAMYWYRQDPGQGLRLIYYSQIVNDFQKGDIAEGYSVSREKKESFPLTVTSAQKNPTAFYLCASSIFGEGFSNQPQHFGDGTRLSIL.

The chain couples TRBV5-1 to TRBJ2-5; 8 positions agree with TRBD1. Germline V lookup: CDR1 SGHRS, CDR2 YFSETQ. The ends lost 5 bases at V and 5 bases at J; junction bases unmatched: 8. The CDR3 is 14 residues long. CDR3 nucleotides: TGCGCCAGCAGTCAGACAGGGGTTCGGGAGACCCAGTACTTC. Translation: CASSQTGVRETQYF.

This chain joins TRBV2 and TRBJ1-1, with D possibly matching TRBD1 (6 bases). The V end lost 6 bases, the J end lost 4 bases, and 15 bases lay between the germline ends. The CDR3 is 14 amino acids. The germline V gene has CDR1 SNHLY and CDR2 FYNNEI. The CDR3: CASRRLRGGTEAFF. CDR3 DNA: TGTGCCAGCAGACGACTCAGGGGCGGCACTGAAGCTTTCTTT. Filled out from reference TRBV2 and TRBJ1-1, the complete variable domain reads EPEVTQTPSHQVTQMGQEVILRCVPISNHLYFYWYRQILGQKVEFLVSFYNNEISEKSEIFDDQFSVERPDGSNFTLKIRSTKLEDSAMYFCASRRLRGGTEAFFGQGTRLTVV.

This clone has just one count. The chain has TRBV30 and TRBJ2-7; 8 nucleotides match TRBD1. This CDR3 is built from 12 residues. The ends lost 2 bases at V and 5 bases at J; junction bases unmatched: 2. CDR1 and CDR2 (germline): GTSNPN, SVGIG (reference sequence). CDR3: CAWSLDRDEQYF. The DNA of the CDR3 is TGTGCCTGGAGTCTGGACAGGGACGAGCAGTACTTC.

CDR3 bases: TGCGCCAGCAGCTTCGCTAGCGGGAACAATGAGCAGTTCTTC. This translates into CASSFASGNNEQFF. V gene TRBV5-1 combines with J gene TRBJ2-1, with TRBD2 identical over 9 bases. This CDR3 region has 14 residues. The V and J ends lost 2 bases and 5 bases, in that order; junction bases with no gene match: 2. Germline CDR1 is SGHRS and CDR2 is YFSETQ.